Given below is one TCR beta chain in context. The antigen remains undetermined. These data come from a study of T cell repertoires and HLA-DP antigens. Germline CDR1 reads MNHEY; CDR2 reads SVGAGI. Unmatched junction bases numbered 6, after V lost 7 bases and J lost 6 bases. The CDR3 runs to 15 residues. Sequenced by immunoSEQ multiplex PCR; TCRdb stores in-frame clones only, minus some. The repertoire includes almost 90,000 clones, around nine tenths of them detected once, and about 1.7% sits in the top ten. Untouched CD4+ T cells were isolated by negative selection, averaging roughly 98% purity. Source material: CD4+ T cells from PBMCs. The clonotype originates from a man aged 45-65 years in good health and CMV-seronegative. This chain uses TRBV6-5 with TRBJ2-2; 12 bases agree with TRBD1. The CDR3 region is CASTRDRGPSGELFF. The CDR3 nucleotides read TGTGCCAGCACCCGGGACAGGGGGCCTTCCGGGGAGCTGTTTTTT.